Listed here are 28 T cell receptor beta chains from one sample, sequenced in a study of T-cell reconstitution after alpha-beta-depleted transplantation in children. The TCRbeta library incorporated unique molecular identifiers. Via MiXCR, TCRdb re-called the PCR reads, giving one row per CDR3 protein. This sample has about 500,000 distinct CDR3 sequences, with about 10% found just once. This material consisted of PBMCs, mostly from graft donor cells, taken 180 days after TCRalphabeta/CD19-depleted stem cell transplant. These receptors all stem from a female patient aged 2-9 years who had a stem cell transplant for aplastic anemia, so the T cells may come from the graft donor.

This clonotype has more than one count but fewer than ten. V usage is TRBV7-8 and J usage is TRBJ2-2; 9 bases align to TRBD2. V was pared by 1 base and J by 7 bases, with 13 bases of the junction left unmatched. This CDR3 region has 18 residues. Germline V gene sequence: CDR1 SGHVS, CDR2 FQNEAQ. The CDR3 DNA is TGTGCCAGCAGCTTAGGGTTGGTCGGCGGGAGGGCCGGCGGGGAGCTGTTTTTT. Translated, it gives CASSLGLVGGRAGGELFF.

Only a few counts were recorded for this clonotype. The chain combines TRBV20-1 with TRBJ2-5; 10 bases agree with TRBD1. The V gene end was trimmed by 3 bases and the J gene end by 4 bases; junction bases not matched to a gene: 5. Germline V gene lookup returns CDR1 DFQATT and CDR2 SNEGSKA (reference sequence). This CDR3 has 14 residues. The CDR3 reads CSARRDRGLETQYF. The CDR3 bases are TGCAGTGCTAGGCGGGACAGGGGTTTAGAGACCCAGTACTTC.

The chain joins TRBV12-3 or TRBV12-4 to TRBJ2-1; TRBD2 matches 7 bases. The ends lost 5 bases at V and 3 bases at J; junction bases unmatched: 10. The CDR3 spans 16 residues. The CDR3 DNA follows: TGTGCCAGCAGTACCCCCGGGGACTACTACTACAATGAGCAGTTCTTC. Encoded protein: CASSTPGDYYYNEQFF.

This clonotype was recorded a few times. The chain has TRBV11-2 and TRBJ1-4; D perhaps matches TRBD1 (6 bases). The CDR3 has 17 amino acids. Germline assignment: CDR1 SGHAT and CDR2 FQNNGV. The V and J ends lost 7 bases and 1 base respectively, with 19 bases between them. CDR3 DNA: TGTGCCAGCACCCATCTCGGGGGCTATGGAACTAATGAAAAACTGTTTTTT. This gives the protein CASTHLGGYGTNEKLFF.

The table lists this clonotype with a few counts. V gene TRBV15 combines with J gene TRBJ1-4; TRBD1 might be the D (6 bases). V was cut by 9 bases and J by 0 bases, with 11 bases left in between. Germline loops: CDR1 LNHNV, CDR2 YYDKDF (reference sequence). This CDR3 spans 14 amino acids. In DNA form, the CDR3 reads TGTGCCACAAGGAACAGGGCAACTAATGAAAAACTGTTTTTT. The encoded protein is CATRNRATNEKLFF.

In its sample, this clonotype was seen many times. The rearrangement uses TRBV20-1 and TRBJ2-5; D remains ambiguous. Deletions cut 1 base from V and 2 bases from J, with 11 bases between. The V gene's germline CDR1 is DFQATT and CDR2 SNEGSKA (reference sequence). The CDR3 consists of 14 residues. The CDR3 loop is CSARVRSAQETQYF. DNA of the CDR3: TGCAGTGCTAGAGTCCGCAGCGCTCAAGAGACCCAGTACTTC.

This clonotype occurred many times. The rearrangement uses TRBV4-3 and TRBJ2-7, with 11 bases aligning to TRBD2. Per the germline V gene, CDR1 is LGHNA and CDR2 is YSLEER. CDR3 length: 20 residues. V gave up 3 bases and J gave up 4 bases; unmatched junction bases: 20. CDR3 protein: CASSQAPGLAAWPPLYEQYF. The CDR3, as DNA: TGCGCCAGCAGCCAGGCCCCGGGACTAGCGGCGTGGCCCCCTCTTTACGAGCAGTACTTC.

The chain uses TRBV12-3 or TRBV12-4 and TRBJ2-3; 9 positions agree with TRBD2. The V gene end was trimmed by 7 bases and the J gene end by 0 bases; junction bases not matched to a gene: 8. The CDR3 runs to 16 residues. DNA of the CDR3: TGTGCCAGCACCCCCCGACTAGCGGAGAGCACAGATACGCAGTATTTT. Translating gives CASTPRLAESTDTQYF.

The V call is TRBV20-1, the J call TRBJ2-2; 9 bases agree with TRBD1. CDR1 is DFQATT and CDR2 is SNEGSKA in the germline V gene (reference sequence). J was trimmed by 2 bases and V by 5 bases; bases with no gene match: 15. CDR3 size: 18 residues. The CDR3 nucleotides read TGCAGTGCTCTCAAACCTCCACAGGGGGCCCCAAACACCGGGGAGCTGTTTTTT. It encodes CSALKPPQGAPNTGELFF.

In its sample, this clonotype was seen a few times. This rearrangement joins TRBV4-3 to TRBJ2-2; TRBD1 agrees at 8 bases. Germline V gives CDR1 LGHNA, CDR2 YSLEER. The CDR3 consists of 17 residues. With 4 bases clipped from V and 4 bases from J, the junction kept 11 bases outside the gene matches. The DNA of the CDR3 is TGCGCCAGCAGCCCCACTAATCAGGGGGCGGGCACCGGGGAGCTGTTTTTT. Amino acids: CASSPTNQGAGTGELFF.

The J gene is TRBJ2-7, the V gene TRBV7-2; D remains ambiguous. CDR1 and CDR2 (germline): SGHTA, FQGNSA. CDR3 length equals 16 residues. The V end lost 1 base, the J end lost 1 base, and 14 bases lay between the germline ends. Here the CDR3 reads CASSLEKRPPSYEQYF. The CDR3 DNA sequence: TGTGCCAGCAGCTTAGAGAAGCGTCCCCCTTCCTACGAGCAGTACTTC.

The chain couples TRBV5-1 to TRBJ2-7; 10 bases fit TRBD2. The CDR3 is made up of 15 amino acids. The junction had 5 bases not matched to a gene; V was cut back by 0 bases and J by 5 bases. Germline V gene lookup returns CDR1 SGHRS and CDR2 YFSETQ. Here the CDR3 reads CASSLGLAGENEQYF. The CDR3 bases are TGCGCCAGCAGCTTGGGTCTAGCGGGAGAGAACGAGCAGTACTTC.

This clonotype was seen a few times. V is TRBV4-2 and J is TRBJ2-6; 8 bases fit TRBD1. Germline values: CDR1 LGHNA, CDR2 YNFKEQ. This CDR3 has 19 amino acids. The V segment lost 2 bases and the J segment 1 base; nucleotides outside the gene matches: 10. The CDR3 nucleotides read TGTGCCAGCAGCCAACAACCGGGACAGGCAGATTCTGGGGCCAACGTCCTGACTTTC. Residues: CASSQQPGQADSGANVLTF.

A few counts support this clonotype. This rearrangement joins TRBV5-1 to TRBJ2-7; 10 bases agree with TRBD2. The CDR3 loop spans 15 amino acids. Trimming cost V 4 bases and J 5 bases; bases outside gene matches: 9. Germline CDR1 SGHRS, CDR2 YFSETQ. The CDR3 region is CASSPPRLAGHEQYF. CDR3 sequence (DNA): TGCGCCAGCAGCCCTCCAAGACTAGCGGGCCACGAGCAGTACTTC.

This clonotype was observed a few times. The chain is built from TRBV18 and TRBJ2-7; the D gene is possibly TRBD1 (6 bases). The CDR3 consists of 13 residues. Trimming took 3 bases from V and 6 from J, leaving 12 bases between them. Germline V gene sequence: CDR1 KGHSH, CDR2 LQKENI. CDR3 sequence: CASSPVQGIEQYF. The CDR3 bases are TGTGCCAGCTCACCGGTGCAGGGGATCGAGCAGTACTTC. Full variable domain (outside the CDR3, taken from reference TRBV18 and TRBJ2-7): NAGVMQNPRHLVRRRGQEARLRCSPMKGHSHVYWYRQLPEEGLKFMVYLQKENIIDESGMPKERFSAEFPKEGPSILRIQQVVRGDSAAYFCASSPVQGIEQYFGPGTRLTVT.

Here the CDR3 reads CASSQDSPSGYTNEQFF. The CDR3 region has the DNA TGCGCCAGCAGCCAAGATAGTCCTAGCGGTTATACCAATGAGCAGTTCTTC. The chain links TRBV4-1 to TRBJ2-1, with 7 bases aligning to TRBD2. The germline V gene encodes CDR1 MGHRA and CDR2 YSYEKL. V gave up 0 bases and J gave up 6 bases; unmatched junction bases: 11. This CDR3 is 17 amino acids long.

The sample holds a few counts of this clonotype. The gene calls are TRBV5-1 and TRBJ2-5; no definite D call. Germline V lookup: CDR1 SGHRS, CDR2 YFSETQ. V was cut by 0 bases and J by 4 bases, with 13 bases left in between. The CDR3 length is 15 residues. The CDR3 sequence: CASSLDLGSPETQYF. The CDR3 DNA reads as TGCGCCAGCAGCTTGGACCTGGGGTCTCCAGAGACCCAGTACTTC. The full variable domain, rest sourced from reference TRBV5-1 and TRBJ2-5, is KAGVTQTPRYLIKTRGQQVTLSCSPISGHRSVSWYQQTPGQGLQFLFEYFSETQRNKGNFPGRFSGRQFSNSRSEMNVSTLELGDSALYLCASSLDLGSPETQYFGPGTRLLVL.

A few counts support this clonotype. The chain joins TRBV3-1 to TRBJ2-1; D unresolved. Germline CDR1 is LGHDT and CDR2 is YNNKEL (reference sequence). This CDR3 region has 13 residues. V lost 4 bases and J 7 bases, leaving 11 bases between the germline ends. The CDR3 reads CASSRFGLNEQFF. In DNA, the CDR3 is TGTGCCAGCAGCCGCTTTGGATTAAATGAGCAGTTCTTC.

Only a few counts were recorded for this clonotype. This chain uses TRBV18 with TRBJ2-7; D may be TRBD2 (6 bases). The CDR3 is 13 amino acids. Trimming removed 1 base at V and 3 bases at J, with 7 bases between. Germline V CDR1 and CDR2: KGHSH, LQKENI. The CDR3 is CASSPQDYYEQYF. The CDR3 DNA reads TGTGCCAGCTCACCACAGGACTACTACGAGCAGTACTTC.

This clonotype appeared a few times. This chain joins TRBV27 and TRBJ1-4, with D hard to call. This CDR3 is built from 16 residues. Germline loops: CDR1 MNHEY, CDR2 SMNVEV (reference sequence). V lost 3 bases to trimming and J lost 7 bases, with 18 bases between them. The CDR3 is CASSFARQSRPEKLFF. The CDR3 DNA reads as TGTGCCAGCAGTTTCGCACGGCAGTCCCGGCCTGAAAAACTGTTTTTT. The full variable domain, in which reference TRBV27 and TRBJ1-4 provide the parts outside the CDR3, is EAQVTQNPRYLITVTGKKLTVTCSQNMNHEYMSWYRQDPGLGLRQIYYSMNVEVTDKGDVPEGYKVSRKEKRNFPLILESPSPNQTSLYFCASSFARQSRPEKLFFGSGTQLSVL.

This clonotype was picked up many times. The chain recombines TRBV29-1 with TRBJ2-3; D gene uncertain. Germline V gives CDR1 SQVTM, CDR2 ANQGSEA. Trimming took off 2 bases at V and 1 base at J, with 13 bases between the two ends. The CDR3 contains 15 residues. The CDR3 loop is CSVETGFGGTDTQYF. The CDR3 coding sequence is TGCAGCGTTGAAACGGGTTTTGGCGGCACAGATACGCAGTATTTT.

The V call is TRBV20-1, the J call TRBJ1-2; 8 nucleotides match TRBD1. Germline assignment: CDR1 DFQATT and CDR2 SNEGSKA (reference sequence). The V segment lost 4 bases and the J segment 8 bases; nucleotides outside the gene matches: 6. The length of the CDR3 is 12 residues. The CDR3 region is CSATGTGKGYTF. CDR3 coding DNA: TGCAGTGCTACCGGGACAGGAAAAGGCTACACCTTC.

This clonotype was detected only a few times. This rearrangement joins TRBV12-3 or TRBV12-4 to TRBJ1-4; D remains ambiguous. The CDR3 runs 17 residues. The germline V and J ends were trimmed by 10 bases and 1 base, with 22 bases remaining between them. Here the CDR3 DNA reads TGTGCCACCACGGAGGGAATTCCTTTAAGAACTAATGAAAAACTGTTTTTT. It translates to CATTEGIPLRTNEKLFF.

In this sample, this clonotype turned up a few times. This chain joins TRBV18 and TRBJ2-3, with a possible D match to TRBD1 (6 bases). V was pared by 1 base and J by 5 bases, with 16 bases between. Germline values: CDR1 KGHSH, CDR2 LQKENI. The CDR3 is 16 residues long. The CDR3: CASSPLGQIWEDTQYF. CDR3 sequence (DNA): TGTGCCAGCTCACCACTCGGACAGATTTGGGAAGATACGCAGTATTTT.

This clonotype was detected many times. The genes are TRBV12-3 or TRBV12-4 and TRBJ2-1; no definite D call. Trimming cost V 6 bases and J 3 bases, with 21 bases left between them. This CDR3 has 17 amino acids. The CDR3 nucleotides read TGTGCCAGCAGCCCGGCGAGTGGGAAAAAAGGCTACAATGAGCAGTTCTTC. As protein: CASSPASGKKGYNEQFF.

This clonotype was seen more than once but under ten times. V and J are TRBV5-1 and TRBJ2-2, with D possibly TRBD2 on 6 matching bases. Germline lookup yields CDR1 SGHRS and CDR2 YFSETQ. CDR3 length: 14 residues. Deletions cut 7 bases from V and 5 bases from J, with 15 bases between. The CDR3 DNA reads TGCGCCAGCGTGGAGGGACGACCTACCGGGGAGCTGTTTTTT. Protein sequence: CASVEGRPTGELFF.

This clonotype was seen a handful of times. This chain joins TRBV12-3 or TRBV12-4 and TRBJ2-3; possible D gene TRBD1, 6 bases. The CDR3 consists of 16 residues. V lost 6 bases and J 0 bases, leaving 16 bases between the germline ends. The CDR3 DNA sequence: TGTGCCAGCAGCCATCAGGGGCCCCTGAGCACAGATACGCAGTATTTT. It is translated as CASSHQGPLSTDTQYF.

This clonotype was seen more than once but under ten times. This chain uses TRBV6-1 with TRBJ2-3; TRBD2 aligns across 8 bases. This CDR3 spans 15 amino acids. V lost 8 bases to trimming and J lost 1 base; unmatched junction nucleotides: 8. CDR1 is MNHNS, CDR2 SASEGT, per germline. CDR3 protein: CASREGRGRTDTQYF. CDR3 coding DNA: TGTGCCAGCCGGGAGGGGCGAGGACGCACAGATACGCAGTATTTT.